The 22 T cell receptor beta chains below come from one sample, sequenced in a study of T-cell reconstitution after alpha-beta-depleted transplantation in children. The authors prepared the TCRbeta library with unique molecular identifiers. MiXCR was run by TCRdb on the PCR reads, yielding one entry per CDR3 protein. The repertoire includes hundreds of thousands of distinct CDR3 sequences, roughly a quarter of them detected once, and 4% to 6% sits in the top ten. The sample here was PBMCs, mostly from graft donor cells, taken 360 days after TCRalphabeta/CD19-depleted stem cell transplant. These receptors originate from a female patient between 2 and 15 years old who had a stem cell transplant for congenital amegakaryocytic thrombocytopenia, so the T cells may come from the graft donor.

The chain recombines TRBV10-3 with TRBJ2-7; the D call may be TRBD1 or TRBD2 (6 bases each). This CDR3 has 14 residues. V was pared by 0 bases and J by 6 bases, with 12 bases between. Germline V gene data show CDR1 as ENHRY and CDR2 as SYGVKD. The CDR3 coding sequence is TGTGCCATCAGTGAGTCGGGGGGCGGGATCGAGCAGTACTTC. Its protein is CAISESGGGIEQYF.

The sample holds many counts of this clonotype. The V and J genes are TRBV6-5 and TRBJ2-3, with TRBD1 identical over 7 bases. Germline trimming cut 2 bases from V and 8 bases from J; bases unmatched to any gene: 10. The CDR3 runs to 15 residues. Germline V lookup: CDR1 MNHEY, CDR2 SVGAGI. The CDR3 region has the DNA TGTGCCAGCAGTTACGCAACAGGGGCGACTGGTACGCAGTATTTT. Translation gives CASSYATGATGTQYF.

About this clonotype itself: Just one base apart from a much larger clone, this may be a read error. This sequence joins TRBV12-3 or TRBV12-4 and TRBJ2-7; D is unclear. This CDR3 has 12 amino acids. For the CDR3, the DNA is TGTGCCAGCAGTTTGACTCGGGTCGAGGAGTACTTC. Translated: CASSLTRVEEYF.

The V call is TRBV5-1, the J call TRBJ2-3; 14 bases align to TRBD2. Trimming took 4 bases from V and 5 from J; bases not matched to a gene: 6. The germline V gene encodes CDR1 SGHRS and CDR2 YFSETQ. This CDR3 has 16 residues. In DNA, the CDR3 is TGCGCCAGCAGCCTACGGGGACTAGCGGGAGTAGATACGCAGTATTTT. It codes for CASSLRGLAGVDTQYF.

J is TRBJ2-2 and V is TRBV2, with TRBD1 identical over 7 bases. V trimming: 6 bases; J trimming: 4 bases; junction bases outside the gene matches: 2. This CDR3 is 13 amino acids long. The germline V gene encodes CDR1 SNHLY and CDR2 FYNNEI. The CDR3 reads CASSGDSTGELFF. The CDR3 region has the DNA TGTGCCAGCAGCGGGGACAGCACCGGGGAGCTGTTTTTT.

The rearrangement links TRBV12-3 or TRBV12-4 to TRBJ1-1, with TRBD1 identical over 9 bases. The V segment lost 5 bases and the J segment 0 bases; nucleotides outside the gene matches: 10. The CDR3 runs to 17 residues. CDR3 sequence (DNA): TGTGCCAGCAGTCATTGGGGACAGGGACCGCTGAACACTGAAGCTTTCTTT. Protein: CASSHWGQGPLNTEAFF.

This clonotype was found a few times. The chain uses TRBV2 and TRBJ1-5; 7 bases agree with TRBD1. Trimming took 5 bases from V and 1 from J; bases not matched to a gene: 8. This CDR3 is 16 amino acids long. Per germline, CDR1 SNHLY and CDR2 FYNNEI. CDR3 in amino acids: CASSKNRGKSNQPQHF. Written as DNA, the CDR3 is TGTGCCAGCAGTAAAAACAGGGGCAAGAGCAATCAGCCCCAGCATTTT.

The chain uses TRBV12-3 or TRBV12-4 and TRBJ2-1; D is perhaps TRBD2 (5 bases). V lost 3 bases, J lost 3 bases, and 18 bases lay in between. The CDR3 length is 17 residues. The CDR3, as DNA: TGTGCCAGCAGTTTTGCGGAGGTCAATACGATCTACAATGAGCAGTTCTTC. Protein: CASSFAEVNTIYNEQFF.

V is TRBV3-1 and J is TRBJ2-3; the match to TRBD1 covers 8 bases. J lost 4 bases, V lost 5 bases, and 11 bases had no gene match. Germline V lookup: CDR1 LGHDT, CDR2 YNNKEL (reference sequence). CDR3 length: 16 residues. The CDR3 region is CASSSRTGWEADTQYF. The CDR3 DNA reads TGTGCCAGCAGCTCCCGGACAGGGTGGGAGGCAGATACGCAGTATTTT.

This chain links TRBV7-8 with TRBJ2-1; 9 positions match TRBD2. The V segment lost 2 bases and the J segment 9 bases; nucleotides outside the gene matches: 8. This CDR3 spans 15 amino acids. Germline assignment: CDR1 SGHVS and CDR2 FQNEAQ. The CDR3 is CASSLLASGDGEQFF. The CDR3 region has the DNA TGTGCCAGCAGCTTATTGGCTAGCGGGGACGGTGAGCAGTTCTTC.

The gene calls are TRBV4-2 and TRBJ2-7; unclear D gene. V was shortened by 0 bases and J by 1 base, with 1 base between the two germline ends. Germline lookup yields CDR1 LGHNA and CDR2 YNFKEQ. CDR3 length equals 12 residues. CDR3 sequence: CASSQESYEQYF. CDR3 DNA sequence: TGTGCCAGCAGCCAAGAGTCCTACGAGCAGTACTTC.

This chain joins TRBV28 and TRBJ1-1; TRBD1 is a possible D gene (5 bases). The CDR3 sequence is 14 residues long. Looked up from germline, CDR1 is MDHEN and CDR2 is SYDVKM. The V gene lost 7 bases and the J gene lost 6 bases, with 18 bases spanning the gap. The CDR3 protein is CASTPGTIRAEAFF. The CDR3 DNA reads as TGTGCCAGCACCCCGGGGACTATCCGGGCTGAAGCTTTCTTT. Together with reference TRBV28 and TRBJ1-1, the CDR3 gives the full variable domain: DVKVTQSSRYLVKRTGEKVFLECVQDMDHENMFWYRQDPGLGLRLIYFSYDVKMKEKGDIPEGYSVSREKKERFSLILESASTNQTSMYLCASTPGTIRAEAFFGQGTRLTVV.

The chain combines TRBV7-8 with TRBJ2-7; TRBD2 aligns across 7 bases. J lost 1 base, V lost 4 bases, and 13 bases had no gene match. CDR1 and CDR2 (germline): SGHVS, FQNEAQ. The CDR3 loop spans 17 amino acids. The CDR3, as DNA: TGTGCCAGCAGCTCCCCGATAGGGGCGGGAGATTCCTACGAGCAGTACTTC. Translating it yields CASSSPIGAGDSYEQYF.

The V gene is TRBV25-1, the J gene TRBJ2-7; perhaps TRBD2 as D (5 bases). The CDR3 length is 13 residues. Germline CDR1 is MGHDK and CDR2 is SYGVNS. V was pared by 4 bases and J by 4 bases, with 11 bases between. CDR3: CASSGGFEYEQYF. Here the CDR3 DNA reads TGTGCCAGCAGTGGCGGGTTTGAATACGAGCAGTACTTC.

This clonotype has a handful of counts. The J gene is TRBJ2-1, the V gene TRBV13; D uncertain. CDR3 length: 11 amino acids. The V gene's germline CDR1 is PRHDT and CDR2 FYEKMQ (reference sequence). V was pared by 4 bases and J by 9 bases, with 7 bases between. The CDR3 coding sequence is TGTGCCAGCAGCTCGTCATTTGAGCAGTTCTTC. Amino acids: CASSSSFEQFF. The variable domain in full, with the rest retrieved from reference TRBV13 and TRBJ2-1, is AAGVIQSPRHLIKEKRETATLKCYPIPRHDTVYWYQQGPGQDPQFLISFYEKMQSDKGSIPDRFSAQQFSDYHSELNMSSLELGDSALYFCASSSSFEQFFGPGTRLTVL.

This clonotype was counted only a few times. The chain uses TRBV5-1 and TRBJ2-3; perhaps TRBD2 as D (5 bases). CDR1 and CDR2 (germline): SGHRS, YFSETQ. The CDR3 contains 15 residues. Between the trimmed V and J ends, which lost 4 bases and 7 bases, there was a span of 19 bases. The CDR3 DNA sequence: TGCGCCAGCAGCCCCGGAGGCTCGAAAGCTAATACGCAGTATTTT. Amino acid sequence: CASSPGGSKANTQYF.

The V gene is TRBV3-1, the J gene TRBJ2-2; D not resolved. Germline assignment: CDR1 LGHDT and CDR2 YNNKEL (reference sequence). The CDR3 sequence is 13 residues long. The V and J ends lost 1 base and 3 bases respectively, with 3 bases between them. CDR3 bases: TGTGCCAGCAGCCAAGCTTACACCGGGGAGCTGTTTTTT. It yields the protein CASSQAYTGELFF.

The CDR3 protein is CSASQGDEAFF. In nucleotides, the CDR3 is TGCAGTGCTAGTCAGGGGGATGAAGCTTTCTTT. The rearrangement links TRBV20-1 to TRBJ1-1; 7 bases line up with TRBD1. CDR1 and CDR2 from the germline V gene are DFQATT and SNEGSKA (reference sequence). The V segment lost 3 bases and the J segment 7 bases; nucleotides outside the gene matches: 2. The CDR3 is 11 residues long.

The chain is built from TRBV3-1 and TRBJ2-5; tentatively, D is TRBD1 or TRBD2 (6 bases each). Trimming cost V 4 bases and J 0 bases, with 15 bases left between them. The V gene's germline CDR1 is LGHDT and CDR2 YNNKEL (reference sequence). The CDR3 has 16 amino acids. The CDR3 nucleotides are TGTGCCAGCAGCCGGGGGGCGCAGGGATACCAAGAGACCCAGTACTTC. Translated: CASSRGAQGYQETQYF.

Only a few counts were recorded for this clonotype. This chain connects TRBV3-1 to TRBJ2-3; no reliable D call. Germline V gene sequence: CDR1 LGHDT, CDR2 YNNKEL (reference sequence). Trimming pared 0 bases from V and 4 bases from J, leaving 8 bases between. The CDR3 is 14 amino acids. CDR3 sequence reads: CASSQDHNSDTQYF. The CDR3 region has the DNA TGTGCCAGCAGCCAAGATCACAACTCAGATACGCAGTATTTT.

The chain combines TRBV10-3 with TRBJ2-5, with 9 bases matching TRBD2. The CDR3 has 15 residues. Trimming cost V 3 bases and J 2 bases; bases outside gene matches: 4. The V gene's germline CDR1 is ENHRY and CDR2 SYGVKD. The CDR3 is CAISELAGVQETQYF. In DNA, the CDR3 is TGTGCCATCAGTGAACTAGCGGGTGTACAAGAGACCCAGTACTTC.

A few counts support this clonotype. The rearrangement links TRBV11-2 to TRBJ2-7, with a tentative D call TRBD1 (6 bases). The CDR3 contains 13 residues. Germline V gene data show CDR1 as SGHAT and CDR2 as FQNNGV. Trimming cost V 3 bases and J 4 bases, with 10 bases left between them. In DNA, the CDR3 is TGTGCCAGCAGCTTGGGACACCCTTACGAGCAGTACTTC. Its protein is CASSLGHPYEQYF.